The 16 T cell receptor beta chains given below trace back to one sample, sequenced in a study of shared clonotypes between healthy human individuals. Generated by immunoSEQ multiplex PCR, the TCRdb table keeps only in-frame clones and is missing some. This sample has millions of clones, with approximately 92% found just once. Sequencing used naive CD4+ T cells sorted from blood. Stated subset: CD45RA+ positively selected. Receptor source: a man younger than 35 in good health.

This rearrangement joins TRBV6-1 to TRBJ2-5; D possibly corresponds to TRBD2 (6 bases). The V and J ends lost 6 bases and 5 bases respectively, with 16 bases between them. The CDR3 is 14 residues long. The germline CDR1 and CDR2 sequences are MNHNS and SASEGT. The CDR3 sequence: CASRSGGGVETQYF. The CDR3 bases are TGTGCCAGCAGGTCAGGAGGAGGGGTTGAGACCCAGTACTTC.

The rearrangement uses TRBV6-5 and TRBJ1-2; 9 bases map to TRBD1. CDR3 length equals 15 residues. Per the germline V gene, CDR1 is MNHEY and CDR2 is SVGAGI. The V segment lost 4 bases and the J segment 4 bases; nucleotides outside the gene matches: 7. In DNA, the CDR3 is TGTGCCAGCAGTTTTAAGGGACAGGGACTCTATGGCTACACCTTC. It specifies CASSFKGQGLYGYTF.

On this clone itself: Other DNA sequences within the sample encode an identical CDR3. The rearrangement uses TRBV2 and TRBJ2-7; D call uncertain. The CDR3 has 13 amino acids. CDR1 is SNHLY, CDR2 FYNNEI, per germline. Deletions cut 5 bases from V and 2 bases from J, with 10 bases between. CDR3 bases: TGTGCCAGCAGTCCATTGGCAGCCTACGAGCAGTACTTC. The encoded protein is CASSPLAAYEQYF. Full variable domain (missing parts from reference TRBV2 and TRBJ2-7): EPEVTQTPSHQVTQMGQEVILRCVPISNHLYFYWYRQILGQKVEFLVSFYNNEISEKSEIFDDQFSVERPDGSNFTLKIRSTKLEDSAMYFCASSPLAAYEQYFGPGTRLTVT.

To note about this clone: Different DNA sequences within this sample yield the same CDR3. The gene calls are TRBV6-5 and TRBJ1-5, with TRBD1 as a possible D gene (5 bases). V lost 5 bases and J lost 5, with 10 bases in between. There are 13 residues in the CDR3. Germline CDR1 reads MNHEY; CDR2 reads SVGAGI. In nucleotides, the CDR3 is TGTGCCAGCAGTAGGGGACCCGATCAGCCCCAGCATTTT. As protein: CASSRGPDQPQHF.

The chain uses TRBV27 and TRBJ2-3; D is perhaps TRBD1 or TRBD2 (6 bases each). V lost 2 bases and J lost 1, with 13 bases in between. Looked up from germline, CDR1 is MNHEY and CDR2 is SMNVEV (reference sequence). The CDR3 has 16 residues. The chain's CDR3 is CASSLIEGGGTDTQYF. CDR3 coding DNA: TGTGCCAGCAGTTTAATCGAGGGGGGAGGCACAGATACGCAGTATTTT.

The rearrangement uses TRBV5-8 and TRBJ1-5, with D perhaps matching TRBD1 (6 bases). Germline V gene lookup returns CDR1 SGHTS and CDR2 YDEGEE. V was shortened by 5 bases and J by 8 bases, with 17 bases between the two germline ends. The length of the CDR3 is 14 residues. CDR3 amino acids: CASRGGVAGEPQHF. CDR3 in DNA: TGTGCCAGCAGAGGGGGGGTGGCCGGGGAGCCCCAGCATTTT.

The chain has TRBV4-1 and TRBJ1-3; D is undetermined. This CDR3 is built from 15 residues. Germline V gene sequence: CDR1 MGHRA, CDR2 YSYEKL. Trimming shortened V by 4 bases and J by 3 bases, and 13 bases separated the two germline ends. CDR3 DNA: TGCGCCAGCAGCCCCCCCCGGGCTGGTGGAAACACCATATATTTT. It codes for CASSPPRAGGNTIYF.

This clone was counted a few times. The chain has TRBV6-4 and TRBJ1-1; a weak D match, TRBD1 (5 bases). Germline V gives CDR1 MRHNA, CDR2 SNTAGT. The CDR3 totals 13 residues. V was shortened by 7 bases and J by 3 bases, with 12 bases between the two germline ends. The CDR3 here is CASTWDFDTEAFF. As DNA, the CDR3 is TGTGCCAGCACCTGGGACTTCGACACTGAAGCTTTCTTT.

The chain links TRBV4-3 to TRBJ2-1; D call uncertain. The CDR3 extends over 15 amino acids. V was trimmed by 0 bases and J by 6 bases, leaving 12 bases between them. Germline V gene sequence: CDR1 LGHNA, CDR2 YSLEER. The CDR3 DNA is TGCGCCAGCAGCCAAGATCTCGGTCTAGTCAATGAGCAGTTCTTC. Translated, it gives CASSQDLGLVNEQFF.

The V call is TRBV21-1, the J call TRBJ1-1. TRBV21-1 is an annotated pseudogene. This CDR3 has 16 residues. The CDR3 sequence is CASSKAGLERNTEAFF. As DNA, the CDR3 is TGTGCCAGCAGCAAAGCGGGCCTAGAAAGGAACACTGAAGCTTTCTTT.

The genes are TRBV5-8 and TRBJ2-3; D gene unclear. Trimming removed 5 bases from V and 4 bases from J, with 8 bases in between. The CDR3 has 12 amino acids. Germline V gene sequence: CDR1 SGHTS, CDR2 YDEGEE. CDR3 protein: CASRFSADTQYF. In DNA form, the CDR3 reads TGTGCCAGCAGATTCTCCGCAGATACGCAGTATTTT.

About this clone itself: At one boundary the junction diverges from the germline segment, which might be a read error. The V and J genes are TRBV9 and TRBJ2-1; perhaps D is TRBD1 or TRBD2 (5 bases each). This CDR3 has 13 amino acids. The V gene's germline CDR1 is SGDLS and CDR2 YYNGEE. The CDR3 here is CASSVVGDGERFF. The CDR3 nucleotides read TGTGCCAGCAGCGTAGTGGGGGACGGGGAGCGGTTCTTC.

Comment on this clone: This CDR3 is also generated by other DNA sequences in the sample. The CDR3 reads CASSLKENTEAFF. CDR3 coding DNA: TGTGCCAGCAGTTTAAAAGAGAACACTGAAGCTTTCTTT. The V gene is TRBV27, the J gene TRBJ1-1; no reliable D call. The CDR3 is 13 residues long. CDR1 and CDR2 from the germline V gene are MNHEY and SMNVEV (reference sequence). The ends were cut back, 2 bases at V and 1 base at J, with 5 bases in the middle.

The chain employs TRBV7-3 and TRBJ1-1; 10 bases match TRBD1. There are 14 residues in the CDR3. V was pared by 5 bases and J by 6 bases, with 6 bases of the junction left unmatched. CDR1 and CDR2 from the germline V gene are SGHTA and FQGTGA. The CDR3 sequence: CASSRDRGSPEAFF. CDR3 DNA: TGTGCCAGCAGCCGGGACAGGGGTTCCCCTGAAGCTTTCTTT.

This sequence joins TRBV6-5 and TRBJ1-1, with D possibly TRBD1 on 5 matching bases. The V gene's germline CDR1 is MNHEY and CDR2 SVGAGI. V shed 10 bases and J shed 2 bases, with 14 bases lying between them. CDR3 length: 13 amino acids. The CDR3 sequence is CATRRTPNTEAFF. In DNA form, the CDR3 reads TGTGCCACCCGACGGACACCTAACACTGAAGCTTTCTTT.

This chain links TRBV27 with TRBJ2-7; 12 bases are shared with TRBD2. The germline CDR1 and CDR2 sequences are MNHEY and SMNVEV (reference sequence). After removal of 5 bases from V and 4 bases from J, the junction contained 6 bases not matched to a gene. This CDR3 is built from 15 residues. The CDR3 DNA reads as TGTGCCAGCAGTACGGGACTAGCGGGCAGTTACGAGCAGTACTTC. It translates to CASSTGLAGSYEQYF.